This T cell receptor (beta chain) stems from a study of cytomegalovirus exposure and HLA in healthy donors (dated by TCRdb to 2017 to 2019). About the full investigation: According to an earlier analysis of a few hundred of the donors, about 170 million T cells yielded 120 million or so unique TCR beta sequences and 276 Gb of sequence data. An early release covering just under 650 HLA-typed donors comprised 250 to 350 gigabases of sequencing data and some 79 million unique TCR sequences. The genetic ancestry cluster associated with self-reported Caucasian donors included approximately 85% of the 350 to 500 genotyped donors. The study aimed to test whether signatures of past pathogen exposure could be identified by cataloging public T cell receptors. Using immunosequencing, the study profiled T cell repertoires from about 620 subjects and related those repertoires to cytomegalovirus serostatus. In addition to the first cohort of 666 subjects, a separate validation cohort of some 120 different subjects was used. To predict cytomegalovirus infection status, the study combined high-throughput TCR immunosequencing, statistical association of individual TCRs with disease status, and machine learning. To study patterns of TCR occurrence, a later analysis re-analyzed previously published TCR beta repertoires from around 660 donors and added high-resolution HLA genotyping. Rather than drawing on any new phenotypic data, the later analysis identified candidate immune exposures from TCR beta sequences and the way those sequences occurred across donors. In an earlier analysis of 587 of the donors, high-throughput TCR beta sequencing was used to judge whether each TCR beta V gene segment behaved as functional or pseudogenic. Donor age, sex, ethnicity and CMV serostatus were compiled together with the repertoire data. A later genetic analysis took genome-wide SNP genotypes for about three fifths of the 666 donors and used that subset as a discovery cohort. All discovery cohort repertoires had been generated using a single sequencing platform. Class I and class II HLA loci were covered by the typing at four-digit resolution. Typing coverage varied by locus: roughly 620-640 donors for A, B, C, DRB1 and DQB1; roughly 500 for DQA1; approximately 570 for DPA1; more than 450 for DPB1. Roughly 5 DR-DQ haplotypes were handled as single units for association and clustering, since linkage in the cohort was strong. Among 398 genotyped donors of the cohort, an average of around 240,000 unique TCR beta nucleotide sequences were sequenced per donor, about a sixth of them non-productive.

From cysteine to phenylalanine, the CDR3 is 17 amino acids long. Left in the record is the CDR3 DNA by itself, 51 bases read in frame from the first base. Sequences SGDLS (CDR1) and YYNGEE (CDR2) are obtained from the germline V gene. V loses 0 bases at its end and J loses 3 bases; junction bases beyond the gene matches: 10. This clone was found a few times. Its antigen remains undetermined. No per-base quality is available; no much larger clone lies one base away. The cohort comprised around 700 healthy bone marrow donors. At the time of sampling, every cohort member was nominally healthy, though immune exposures that went unrecorded were likely present. The donor tested CMV seronegative, placing the donor among the 350 or so seronegative members of the cohort. Every donor gave a peripheral blood sample, and the peripheral blood mononuclear cells from that sample were used for TCR beta sequencing. Genomic DNA extraction from the blood cell samples was performed with the Qiagen DNeasy Blood Extraction Kit.

Libraries were made using the immunoSEQ multiplex PCR assay. For the multiplex PCR, a mixture combining 60 forward primers for TCR Vbeta segments and 13 reverse primers for TCR Jbeta segments was used. The CDR3 region of rearranged TCR beta genes was amplified from genomic DNA with a multiplex PCR assay. The Illumina HiSeq System was used to sequence the amplified TCR beta libraries as 87-base-pair reads. In the authors' own workflow: A later analysis tallied 70 million to 100 million unique TCR beta chains across the 600 to 700 repertoires, and approximately 11 million of those chains were shared by two or more donors. Raw reads were error-corrected and collapsed into unique sequences with a nearest-neighbor algorithm that merged closely related sequences to remove PCR and sequencing errors. To assign V, D and J gene segments, CDR3 sequences were aligned to IMGT reference sequences. For a sequence to be retained, at least a six-nucleotide match to both a V gene segment and a J gene segment was required. A rearrangement counted as productive if the CDR3 had no stop codons and remained in frame with V and J, and every other rearrangement counted as non-productive. CDR3 was defined according to IMGT convention as the region running from the second conserved V-encoded cysteine to the conserved J-encoded phenylalanine. Sequences without an unambiguous match to a single V gene segment were excluded from the earlier analysis of several hundred of the donors. In an earlier analysis of some 590 of the donors, V segments were called functional above 56.7% productive rearrangements and were called segregating when the between-donor standard deviation exceeded 5%. A statistical classification framework was developed to diagnose cytomegalovirus status using the catalog of TCR beta chain sequences. In a later analysis, V and J genes were assigned by comparing TCR nucleotide sequences against IMGT/GENE-DB human TR gene sequences. The TCRdist pipeline was used in a later analysis to assign CDR3 sequences and most-parsimonious VDJ recombination scenarios. In a later analysis, every TCR beta chain was defined by the combination of its CDR3 amino acid sequence and its V-gene family, and reads without a unique V-gene family were dropped. To address suspected cross-contamination and a sequencing artifact, a later analysis removed several hundred highly shared, low-generation-probability nucleotide sequences. A later analysis calculated a clonal expansion index for each public chain from normalized within-repertoire ranks of inferred template counts. In a later analysis, generation probabilities were computed with a VDJ recombination model fitted to out-of-frame rearrangements, and the resulting probabilities were checked against IGoR. In a later analysis, hypergeometric tests were used to score TCR-TCR, TCR-HLA and TCR-CMV co-occurrence, with a repertoire-size bias correction applied to TCR pairs. False discovery rates were estimated in a later analysis by permuting HLA or CMV assignments 20 times. In a later analysis, co-occurring TCRs were grouped using DBSCAN, with TCRdist sequence similarity added in when clustering inside HLA-allele-positive subsets. Co-occurrence clustering excluded repertoires with fewer than 30,000 or more than 120,000 public chains, plus five with anomalous nucleotide sharing. TCRdb limited this immuneACCESS table to in-frame rearrangements with V and J called. A share of clones is missing; checked studies link under half to unresolved V genes, and the rest is unexplained. That table furnishes V, J and clone size, whereas the DNA furnished D and trimming. For this sample the table gives some 150,000 clones, of which approximately 9% were detected only once. The ten largest clones represent 1.5% to 2% of the sample.

What the research found in general, with its limitations: While some public TCRs were present in many individuals, most TCR sequences turned up only very rarely across donors. In vitro tests confirmed that three of the cytomegalovirus-associated TCR beta chains recognize cytomegalovirus antigens. In a later analysis, most CMV-associated TCR beta chains were found to appear HLA-restricted, with HLA associations seemingly driven largely by CMV exposure. In an earlier analysis of 587 of the donors, most TCR beta V segments appeared in productive rearrangements about 90% or about 30% of the time, broadly matching IMGT annotations. An association between a missense DCLRE1C variant and V-gene and J-gene trimming of TCR beta chains was found in a later genetic analysis and replicated in an independent cohort. In a later analysis, TCR association rates were found to vary across HLA loci, with the most associated TCRs seen for DRB1 alleles and the fewest for HLA-C alleles. Linkage disequilibrium might explain the correlated functional status among segregating V segments, but an unknown experimental factor could not be excluded. In a later analysis, HLA-associated TCR beta chains showed more clonal expansion and lower generation probabilities than non-associated chains that were equally common. The cohort was sequenced for TCR beta chains only, and without alpha or paired-chain data the features that could be detected were limited. In a later genetic analysis, fewer N-insertions in productive TCRs were reported among donors in an Asian-associated ancestry cluster than the roughly 640-donor mean. Because counts were too low, about 18 rarely observed V segments, including chromosome 9 orphons, were excluded from the earlier analysis of 500 to 700 of the donors. When HLA alleles, especially DR and DQ, strongly co-occurred, TCR associations were difficult to assign to individual alleles. A cluster of highly shared sequence variants was judged likely to represent a technical artifact of the sequencing pipeline. Roughly uniform sequencing depth across donors was assumed in presence/absence analyses, although this assumption may not hold. Cytomegalovirus status was reported to be diagnosed by the classifier with high specificity and sensitivity in both the original and validation cohorts. A total of 150 or so TCR beta chains were listed by the study as associated with cytomegalovirus. In a later analysis, some 17,000 TCR beta sequences were associated with specific HLA alleles at a false discovery rate of 0.05. Immune exposure information for the cohort was limited to CMV serostatus. Because HLA typing was unavailable for some donors at each locus, only the typed subset was used in association tests. A further reported finding was that TCR beta sequences accurately predicted the HLA-A and HLA-B alleles for most subjects in the first cohort. Some IMGT-functional V segments, including TRBV6-2 and TRBV6-3, could not be distinguished by the 87-base-pair reads and were therefore excluded. A later analysis reported that several top co-occurrence clusters appeared linked to parvovirus B19, influenza, CMV and Epstein-Barr virus. The authors suggested that the approach could potentially be generalized to other disease states and immunological phenotypes.

This receptor was taken from a male donor in good health and CMV-seronegative. The rearranged segments are TRBV9 and TRBJ2-3; the central 7 bases match TRBD1. What was sequenced was PBMCs. The DNA sequence is given as TGTGCCAGCAGCGTAGAGCCCAGGGACAGTGAAACAGATACGCAGTATTTT. Its coded protein is CASSVEPRDSETDTQYF.